This T cell receptor (beta chain) was documented in a study of OX40 agonist ivuxolimab in advanced cancers. Regarding the study as a whole: Clonal expansion by week 6 occurred in CD4+ and CD8+ blood T cells (at 0.1 to 3.0 mg/kg).

As to this clone: What it recognizes is unknown.

The germline gives CDR1 LGHNA, CDR2 YNFKEQ. This CDR3 contains 15 residues. Trimming took off 4 bases at V and 3 bases at J, with 12 bases between the two ends. Assay: immunoSEQ multiplex PCR; the TCRdb copy retains only in-frame clones and omits some. The data contain around 48,000 clones, roughly 84% of them singletons. This receptor was identified in an adult with an advanced solid tumor such as melanoma, head and neck, liver or kidney cancer. The chain links TRBV4-2 to TRBJ2-2, with D perhaps matching TRBD1 or TRBD2 (5 bases each). The sequenced sample was CD4+ or CD8+ T cells sorted from blood, obtained in a trial of the OX40 agonist ivuxolimab. The CDR3 region has the DNA TGTGCCAGCAGCCGGGGGACCCAGGACACCGGGGAGCTGTTTTTT. Residues: CASSRGTQDTGELFF.